This TCR beta chain was observed in a study of response to subunit inactivated influenza vaccine. Whole-study results and caveats: Researchers suggested that each seasonal influenza vaccination recruits few new T cells.

Note on this clonotype: The target antigen is unknown. An end of the junction does not agree with germline; a read error may underlie this.

TCRdb re-called the RT-PCR reads with MiXCR, one entry per CDR3 protein. The sample carries under 550,000 distinct CDR3 sequences, 6.5% to 8% recorded once. CDR3 length equals 17 residues. The germline V gene has CDR1 SSHAT and CDR2 FNYEAQ (reference sequence). Sequencing was performed on PBMCs from blood, taken less than 30 months after vaccination. This rearrangement joins TRBV7-7 to TRBJ2-1; 8 bases map to TRBD1. This clonotype originated in a man aged 50-75 years who received an inactivated influenza vaccine. The CDR3 sequence: CASSLGTGPTLYNEQFF. The CDR3 DNA is TGTGCTAGCAGCTTAGGGACAGGACCAACGCTATACAATGAGCAGTTCTTC.